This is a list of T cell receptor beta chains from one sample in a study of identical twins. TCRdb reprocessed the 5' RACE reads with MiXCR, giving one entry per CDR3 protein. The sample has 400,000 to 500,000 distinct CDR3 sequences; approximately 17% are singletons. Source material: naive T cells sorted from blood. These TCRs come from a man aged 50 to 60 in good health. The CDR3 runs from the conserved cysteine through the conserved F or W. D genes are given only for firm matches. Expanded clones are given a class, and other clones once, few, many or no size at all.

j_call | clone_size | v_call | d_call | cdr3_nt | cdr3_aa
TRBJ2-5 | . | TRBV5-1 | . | TGCGCCAGCAGCTTGGGGAGCGGGTCCGGTCAAGAGACCCAGTACTTC | CASSLGSGSGQETQYF
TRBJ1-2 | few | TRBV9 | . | TGTGCCAGCAGCGTAGAGGGTATGGTTAACTATGGCTACACCTTC | CASSVEGMVNYGYTF
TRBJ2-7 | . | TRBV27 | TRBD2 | TGTGCCAGCAGTTTCATAGCGGGGGCCTACGAGCAGTACTTC | CASSFIAGAYEQYF
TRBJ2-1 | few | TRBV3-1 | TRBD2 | TGTGCCAGCAGCCAAACCCACCCGGGACTAGCGGGGTGGAATGAGCAGTTCTTC | CASSQTHPGLAGWNEQFF
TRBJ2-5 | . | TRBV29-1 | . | TGCAGCGTTGTGGGATCCCAAGAGACCCAGTACTTC | CSVVGSQETQYF
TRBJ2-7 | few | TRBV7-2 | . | TGTGCCAGCAGACGGGACGGCGGAGAGCAGTACTTC | CASRRDGGEQYF
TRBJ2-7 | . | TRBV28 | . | TGTGCCAGCAGTCCGCCGACTAGGGGGTTCTACGAGCAGTACTTC | CASSPPTRGFYEQYF
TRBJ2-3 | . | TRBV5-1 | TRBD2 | TGCGCCAGCGCCCTGACTAGCGGCGCAGATACGCAGTATTTT | CASALTSGADTQYF
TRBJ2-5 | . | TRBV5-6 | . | TGTGCCAGCAGCTTATATGGGTCGGCAGGTACCCGCAAAGAGACCCAGTACTTC | CASSLYGSAGTRKETQYF
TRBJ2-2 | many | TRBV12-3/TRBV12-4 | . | TGTGCCAGCAGCTACAGGGCTGGCACCGGGGAGCTGTTTTTT | CASSYRAGTGELFF
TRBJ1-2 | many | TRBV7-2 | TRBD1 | TGTGCCAGCAGCTTAGTAGGGGGACAGACTTATGGCTACACCTTC | CASSLVGGQTYGYTF
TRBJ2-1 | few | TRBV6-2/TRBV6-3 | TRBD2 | TGTGCCAGCAGCCGAGCGGGGGTCTCCTACAATGAGCAGTTCTTC | CASSRAGVSYNEQFF
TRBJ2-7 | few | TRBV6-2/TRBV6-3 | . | TGTGCCAGCAGTACCCGGATGGCTCTATCCTACGAGCAGTACTTC | CASSTRMALSYEQYF
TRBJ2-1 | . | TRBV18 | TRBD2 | TGTGCCAGCTCAGAACGCGGGAGTTACAATGAGCAGTTCTTC | CASSERGSYNEQFF
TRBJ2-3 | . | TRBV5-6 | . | TGTGCCAGCAGCTTGGAATCCCTTCTCAAATACACCAATACGCAGTATTTT | CASSLESLLKYTNTQYF
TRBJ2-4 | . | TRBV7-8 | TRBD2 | TGTGCCAGCAGCTTAGCGGACCGGGGGGGCAAAAACATTCAGTACTTC | CASSLADRGGKNIQYF
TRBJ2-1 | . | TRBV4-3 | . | TGCGCCAGCAGCCAAGACGGCGGTAGCGACAATGAGCAGTTCTTC | CASSQDGGSDNEQFF
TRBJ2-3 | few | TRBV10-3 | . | TGTGCCATCAGTGGGGGGGCTAGCGGTGATATCGGGGATACGCAGTATTTT | CAISGGASGDIGDTQYF
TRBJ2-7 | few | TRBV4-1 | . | TGCGCCAGCAGCCAAGATCCCTTGAGCTCCTACGAGCAGTACTTC | CASSQDPLSSYEQYF
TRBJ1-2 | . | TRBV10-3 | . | TGTGCCATCAGTGGAGAAGGGATGGGCTACACCTTC | CAISGEGMGYTF
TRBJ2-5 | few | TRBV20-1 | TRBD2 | TGCAGTGCTTTCCTCCCCATAGAACTAGCGGGAGGAGAGACCCAGTACTTC | CSAFLPIELAGGETQYF
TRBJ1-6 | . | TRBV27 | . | TGTGCCAGCAGTACCTGGACCGGGGGGGGATCACCCCTCCACTTT | CASSTWTGGGSPLHF
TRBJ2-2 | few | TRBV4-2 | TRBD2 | TGTGCCAGCAGCCAAGAACGCGGGAGAGAGACCGGGGAGCTGTTTTTT | CASSQERGRETGELFF
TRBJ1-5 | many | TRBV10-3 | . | TGTGCCATCAGGAGAGGTCTCAATCAGCCCCAGCATTTT | CAIRRGLNQPQHF
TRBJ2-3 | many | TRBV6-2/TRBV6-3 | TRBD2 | TGTGCCAGCAAAACTCCGGGACTAGCGGGTCATACGCAGTATTTT | CASKTPGLAGHTQYF
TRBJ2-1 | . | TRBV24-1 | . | TGTGCCACCAGCTCCGTTAGCGGTGACTACAATGAGCAGTTCTTC | CATSSVSGDYNEQFF
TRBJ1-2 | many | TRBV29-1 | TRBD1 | TGCAGCGTTGAACGACAGGGGAGGCCTAACTATGGCTACACCTTC | CSVERQGRPNYGYTF
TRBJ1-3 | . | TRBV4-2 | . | TGTGCCAGCAGCCAAGAGATGCCTGGACGGCTCTCTGGAAACACCATATATTTT | CASSQEMPGRLSGNTIYF
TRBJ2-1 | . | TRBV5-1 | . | TGCGCCAGCAGCTTGAATGCTGAGCAGTTCTTC | CASSLNAEQFF
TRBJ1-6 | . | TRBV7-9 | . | TGTGCCAGCAGCAACCGGGACCCCAGCTATAATTCACCCCTCCACTTT | CASSNRDPSYNSPLHF
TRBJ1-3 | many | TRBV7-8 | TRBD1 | TGTGCCAGCAGCCGTGAGACAGGGCCTGGAAACACCATATATTTT | CASSRETGPGNTIYF
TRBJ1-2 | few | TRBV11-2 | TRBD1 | TGTGCCAGCAGCGATGTAGGGACAGGGAACTATGGCTACACCTTC | CASSDVGTGNYGYTF
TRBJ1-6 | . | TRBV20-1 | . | TGCAGTGCTAGAGTCGGGGATTCACCCCTCCACTTT | CSARVGDSPLHF
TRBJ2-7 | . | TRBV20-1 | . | TGCAGTGCTAAAGACGTCACCTCCTACGAGCAGTACTTC | CSAKDVTSYEQYF
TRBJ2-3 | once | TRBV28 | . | TGTGCCGGACCCGAGGGTTCTATATCAGATACGCAGTATTTT | CAGPEGSISDTQYF
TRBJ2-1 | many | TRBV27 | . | TGTGCCAGCAGTTTATGGGTAGGCAATGAGCAGTTCTTC | CASSLWVGNEQFF